The clone carrying this T cell receptor beta chain was recorded only once. Source study methods: Quantification of nucleated cells was approximated via reference gene primer amplification. Sequenced by immunoSEQ multiplex PCR; TCRdb stores in-frame clones only, minus some. V, J and clone size derive from that table, while D and trimming were established from the DNA sequence. Of around 140,000 clones listed, under 90% are singletons. The record originates from a study of blood T cell repertoires in COVID-19. In the study overall: Whether acute or convalescent, the COVID-19 samples came from the United States, Italy and Spain. PBMCs, B-cell-depleted T cells, or T cells were the source of the cDNA or gDNA that made up the material.

In germline, CDR1 is SGHTA, CDR2 FQGNSA. This CDR3 contains 14 residues. V lost 1 base to trimming and J lost 2 bases, with 9 bases between them. The chain employs TRBV7-2 and TRBJ2-7; D perhaps matches TRBD2 (6 bases). The receptor's source is a man in his 70s who had recovered from COVID-19. Source material: peripheral blood. The CDR3 bases are TGTGCCAGCAGCTTAGGTGGGGGGACCTACGAGCAGTACTTC. Amino acid sequence: CASSLGGGTYEQYF.